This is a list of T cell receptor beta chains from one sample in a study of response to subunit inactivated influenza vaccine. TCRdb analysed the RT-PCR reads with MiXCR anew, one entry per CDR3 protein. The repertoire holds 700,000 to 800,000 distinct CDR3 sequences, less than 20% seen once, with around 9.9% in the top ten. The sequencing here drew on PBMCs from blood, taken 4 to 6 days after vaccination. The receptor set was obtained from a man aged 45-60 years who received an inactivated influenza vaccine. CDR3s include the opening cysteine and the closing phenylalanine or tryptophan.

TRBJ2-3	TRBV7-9	CASSALDRGVLADTQYF
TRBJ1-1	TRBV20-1	CSARKGRDTEAFF
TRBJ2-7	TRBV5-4	CASSHDWGTYSYEQYF
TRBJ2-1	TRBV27	CASSRGTSGRMNEQFF
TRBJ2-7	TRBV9	CASSVGSGPYKQYF
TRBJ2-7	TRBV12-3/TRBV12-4	CASSSVKRDGHYEQYF
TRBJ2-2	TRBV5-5	CASSSLAGVAGELFF
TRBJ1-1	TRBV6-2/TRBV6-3	CASRLIGNTEAFF
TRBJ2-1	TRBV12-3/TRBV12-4	CASSSGYSYNEQFF
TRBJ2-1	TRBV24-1	CATSEPSGSRNEQFF
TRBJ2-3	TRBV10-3	CAISFQRGDTQYF
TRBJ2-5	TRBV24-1	CATSDPGLGETQYF
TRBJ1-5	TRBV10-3	CAISRSDSNQPQHF
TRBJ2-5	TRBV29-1	CSVIDKGTQYF
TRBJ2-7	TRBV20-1	CSATGTRSYEQYF
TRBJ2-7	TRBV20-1	CSARDWSATRAYEQYF
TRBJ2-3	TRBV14	CASSQGGQGGDTQYF
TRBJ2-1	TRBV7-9	CASSGHLLGTEQFF
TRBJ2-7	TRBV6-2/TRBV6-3	CATRGGGAYEQYF
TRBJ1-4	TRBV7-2	CASTFLGAGEKLFF
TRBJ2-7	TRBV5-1	CASSPSRNPWEQYF
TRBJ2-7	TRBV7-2	CASSLANERYEQYF
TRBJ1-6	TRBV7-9	CASSLVGRGRSPLHF
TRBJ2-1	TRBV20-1	CSAGGGMAASYNEQFF
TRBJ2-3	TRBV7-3	CASSLRISGGTDTQYF
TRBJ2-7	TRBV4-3	CASSQDYSVHYEQYF
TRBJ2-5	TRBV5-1	CASSSTSGGVVETQYF
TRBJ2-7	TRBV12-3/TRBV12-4	CASSTLRDKQYF
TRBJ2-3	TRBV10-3	CAISESGVDTQYF